These 4 T cell receptor beta chains were all obtained from the same sample, sequenced in a study of technical replicates of blood from a handful of donors. Using immunoSEQ multiplex PCR, the repertoire was profiled, and TCRdb retains in-frame clones only, with some absent. This sample carries roughly 80,000 clones, over 75% of them seen once, and the ten largest clones take roughly 0.41%. The source material was T cells isolated from PBMCs. The origin of the receptors is a human donor in good health.

This chain connects TRBV5-1 to TRBJ2-7, with a tentative D call TRBD2 (5 bases). Trimming pared 0 bases from V and 2 bases from J, leaving 9 bases between. Germline CDR1 is SGHRS and CDR2 is YFSETQ. This CDR3 region has 14 residues. CDR3 DNA: TGCGCCAGCAGCTTGGTGGGAGCCCCCTACGAGCAGTACTTC. Amino acid sequence: CASSLVGAPYEQYF.

The V and J genes are TRBV30 and TRBJ1-1; D perhaps matches TRBD1 (6 bases). CDR1 and CDR2 from the germline V gene are GTSNPN and SVGIG (reference sequence). V was trimmed by 5 bases and J by 4 bases, leaving 14 bases between them. This CDR3 is built from 13 residues. Written as DNA, the CDR3 is TGTGCCTGGGACAAACAGGGCTCCACTGAAGCTTTCTTT. Translated: CAWDKQGSTEAFF.

This clone was detected only a few times. The rearrangement links TRBV4-1 to TRBJ2-1; D ambiguous. V was cut by 1 base and J by 5 bases, with 3 bases left in between. The CDR3 totals 12 residues. Germline assignment: CDR1 MGHRA and CDR2 YSYEKL. The CDR3, as DNA: TGCGCCAGCAGCCAAGTAAACAATGAGCAGTTCTTC. Protein product: CASSQVNNEQFF.

The chain joins TRBV9 to TRBJ1-2, with D possibly TRBD1 on 5 matching bases. CDR3 length equals 14 residues. CDR1 is SGDLS and CDR2 is YYNGEE in the germline V gene. Trimming pared 0 bases from V and 2 bases from J, leaving 8 bases between. The CDR3 spells CASSVGGRNYGYTF. The DNA for the CDR3 is TGTGCCAGCAGCGTAGGGGGGAGGAACTATGGCTACACCTTC.